This record covers a single TCR beta chain. What it recognizes is unknown. Profiled with immunoSEQ multiplex PCR; TCRdb holds only in-frame clones, not every one. The data hold more than 100,000 clones, with just under 95% observed a single time. The sample comes from a study of graft-versus-host responses after intestinal transplantation. Study-wide results and limits: Investigators detected GvH clones in recipient marrow, with some emerging earlier in ileum or blood.

The CDR3 contains 15 residues. Per the germline V gene, CDR1 is SGHNT and CDR2 is YENEEA. V was trimmed by 4 bases and J by 3 bases, leaving 16 bases between them. The TCR was taken from a human donor who received an intestinal transplant. Specimen: unstimulated CD4+ T cells sorted from spleen or lymph node cells, collected before intestinal transplant. The chain is built from TRBV11-3 and TRBJ2-7; TRBD1 might be the D (6 bases). CDR3 region: CASSSLKQGIYEQYF. DNA for the CDR3: TGTGCCAGCAGCTCCTTAAAACAGGGAATCTACGAGCAGTACTTC.